This is a list of T cell receptor beta chains from one sample in a study of metastatic and nonmetastatic thyroid tumors. Through MiXCR, TCRdb re-clonotyped the PCR reads. The sample holds approximately 19,000 clones, 15% to 20% seen once. Sequenced sample: blood. Receptors were obtained from a female donor with papillary thyroid cancer or a benign thyroid nodule (not recorded which). Some clones in this sample may be carry-over from other donors' samples. Each CDR3 is given with its conserved first and last residue. Fields, in order: J gene, clone size, D gene, V gene, CDR3 protein, CDR3 DNA. A D gene is named only where the DNA matches it firmly. Size is stated for part of the rows, as once, few or many counts, or as a class when the clone is expanded.

TRBJ1-1,once,TRBD1,TRBV11-2,CASSQQGANTEAFF,TGTGCCAGCAGCCAACAGGGGGCGAACACTGAAGCTTTCTTT
TRBJ1-4,many,.,TRBV19,CASSIGGVTNEKLFF,TGTGCCAGTAGTATAGGCGGCGTAACTAATGAAAAACTGTTTTTT
TRBJ2-6,.,TRBD2,TRBV4-3,CASSQVGLADRSGANVLTF,TGCGCCAGCAGCCAAGTGGGACTAGCGGACCGATCTGGGGCCAACGTCCTGACTTTC
TRBJ2-2,.,TRBD2,TRBV5-1,CASSLGLAGGTGELFF,TGCGCCAGCAGCCTAGGACTAGCGGGAGGAACCGGGGAGCTGTTTTTT
TRBJ2-3,many,TRBD2,TRBV6-1,CASSESGGAVDTQYF,TGTGCCAGCAGTGAAAGCGGGGGGGCTGTAGATACGCAGTATTTT
TRBJ1-1,many,.,TRBV11-2,CASSKIPGTEAFF,TGTGCCAGCAGCAAAATTCCGGGGACTGAAGCTTTCTTT
TRBJ2-1,many,TRBD2,TRBV7-3,CASSRSGGLDEQFF,TGTGCCAGCAGCCGGAGCGGGGGGCTGGATGAGCAGTTCTTC
TRBJ2-7,medium-sized,.,TRBV12-3/TRBV12-4,CASSGGTQSSYEQYF,TGTGCCAGCAGTGGCGGGACACAGAGCTCCTACGAGCAGTACTTC
TRBJ2-1,many,.,TRBV6-2/TRBV6-3,CASSLYNEQFF,TGTGCCAGCAGCCTCTACAATGAGCAGTTCTTC
TRBJ1-3,many,.,TRBV7-6,CASSLALYGRSSGNTIYF,TGTGCCAGCAGCTTAGCCTTATATGGACGGTCCTCTGGAAACACCATATATTTT
TRBJ2-1,many,.,TRBV24-1,CATSDLVARAYNEQFF,TGTGCCACCAGTGATTTGGTCGCCAGAGCCTACAATGAGCAGTTCTTC
TRBJ2-3,.,.,TRBV7-9,CASSSGLSKGTQYF,TGTGCCAGCAGCTCGGGACTCTCCAAGGGTACGCAGTATTTT
TRBJ1-2,many,.,TRBV5-1,CASSLSAGGGGYTF,TGCGCCAGCAGTCTATCTGCGGGGGGCGGTGGCTACACCTTC
TRBJ1-4,many,.,TRBV19,CASSINLGEKLFF,TGTGCCAGTAGCATAAACCTAGGGGAAAAACTGTTTTTT
TRBJ2-7,many,.,TRBV11-2,CASRLDTYLYEQYF,TGTGCCAGCAGACTGGACACTTACCTCTACGAGCAGTACTTC
TRBJ1-1,.,.,TRBV6-1,CASSARHFPSTEAFF,TGCGCCAGCAGTGCACGACATTTTCCAAGCACTGAAGCTTTCTTT
TRBJ2-1,.,.,TRBV5-1,CASSQMGGEQFF,TGCGCCAGCAGCCAGATGGGGGGCGAGCAGTTCTTC
TRBJ2-3,many,TRBD2,TRBV9,CASSATSGGGADTQYF,TGTGCCAGCAGCGCCACTAGCGGGGGAGGGGCAGATACGCAGTATTTT
TRBJ1-2,.,.,TRBV6-2/TRBV6-3,CASSYGQESNYGYTF,TGTGCCAGCAGTTACGGGCAGGAAAGTAACTATGGCTACACATTC
TRBJ1-6,many,TRBD1,TRBV2,CASSLRDRRNSPLHF,TGTGCCAGCAGCCTCAGGGACAGGCGGAATTCACCCCTCCACTTT
TRBJ1-2,many,.,TRBV11-2,CASSLAPYGYTF,TGTGCCAGCAGCTTAGCCCCTTATGGCTACACCTTC
TRBJ1-1,.,.,TRBV15,CATSTVAVRNTESFF,TGTGCCACCTCGACTGTGGCGGTACGGAACACTGAATCTTTCTTT
TRBJ1-5,many,TRBD1,TRBV2,CASRPGQVGQPQHF,TGTGCCAGCAGACCGGGACAGGTCGGTCAGCCCCAGCATTTT
TRBJ1-5,medium-sized,TRBD1,TRBV27,CASSSRQGADLNQPQHF,TGTGCCAGCAGTTCTAGGCAGGGGGCAGATCTGAATCAGCCCCAGCATTTT
TRBJ1-5,.,TRBD1,TRBV20-1,CSARDREAQPQHF,TGCAGTGCCAGGGACAGGGAGGCTCAGCCCCAGCATTTT
TRBJ2-7,medium-sized,TRBD1,TRBV6-1,CASSEGTGGSNEQYF,TGTGCCAGCAGTGAAGGGACAGGGGGTTCGAACGAGCAGTACTTC
TRBJ2-7,many,.,TRBV19,CASSIAQGGGYEQYF,TGTGCCAGTAGTATAGCACAGGGAGGCGGATACGAGCAGTACTTC
TRBJ1-3,.,TRBD1,TRBV20-1,CSTGGKSGKTIYF,TGCAGTACAGGGGGAAAATCCGGAAAAACCATATATTTT
TRBJ2-7,few,TRBD1,TRBV6-2/TRBV6-3,CTSSYDRAYDQYF,TGTACCAGCAGTTACGACAGGGCCTACGATCAGTACTTC
TRBJ2-7,many,.,TRBV7-9,CASSLGGRYEQYF,TGTGCCAGCAGCTTAGGGGGGCGCTACGAGCAGTACTTC
TRBJ2-3,many,.,TRBV6-2/TRBV6-3,CASSLVLRRGDTQYF,TGTGCCAGCAGCCTCGTCCTCCGCAGGGGAGATACGCAGTATTTT
TRBJ2-2,.,.,TRBV5-6,CASSLEKGRSTGGLFF,TGTGCCAGCAGCTTGGAAAAAGGGAGGTCCACCGGGGGGCTGTTTTTT
TRBJ1-1,.,.,TRBV7-9,CTSSFLVFSGTEASF,TGTACCAGCAGCTTTCTCGTTTTTTCGGGCACTGAAGCTTCCTTT
TRBJ2-6,many,.,TRBV6-2/TRBV6-3,CASSYVVAGANVLTF,TGTGCCAGCAGTTATGTAGTTGCGGGGGCCAACGTCCTGACTTTC
TRBJ2-5,many,.,TRBV6-2/TRBV6-3,CASSYSDETQYF,TGTGCCAGCAGTTACAGTGACGAGACCCAGTACTTC
TRBJ2-7,medium-sized,.,TRBV2,CASSETLAVSYEQYF,TGTGCCAGCAGTGAAACGCTCGCAGTCTCCTACGAGCAGTACTTC
TRBJ2-4,many,.,TRBV7-2,CASSNGRDNIQYF,TGTGCCAGCAGTAACGGACGAGATAACATTCAGTACTTC
TRBJ1-2,many,TRBD1,TRBV29-1,CSARTGGSSRYTF,TGCAGCGCCCGGACAGGTGGGTCCTCTCGCTACACCTTC
TRBJ2-1,many,TRBD2,TRBV20-1,CSARVLAASVNEQFF,TGCAGTGCTAGAGTACTAGCGGCGTCTGTCAATGAGCAGTTCTTC
TRBJ2-1,once,.,TRBV2,CASRVSGDTWVYNEQFF,TGTGCCAGCAGGGTGTCAGGGGACACATGGGTATACAATGAGCAGTTCTTC
TRBJ2-3,many,TRBD2,TRBV10-2,CASSDSRGGAQYF,TGCGCCAGCAGTGACTCCCGGGGGGGGGCGCAGTATTTT
TRBJ2-7,medium-sized,.,TRBV12-3/TRBV12-4,CASSLRPKSYEQYF,TGTGCCAGCAGTTTAAGACCAAAGTCCTACGAGCAGTACTTC
TRBJ2-7,medium-sized,.,TRBV28,CASRSTYEQYF,TGTGCCAGCAGGTCCACCTACGAGCAGTACTTC
TRBJ1-6,.,TRBD1,TRBV6-1,CASSPTGTVNTPLHF,TGTGCCAGCAGCCCGACCGGGACAGTGAATACACCCCTCCACTTT
TRBJ1-3,medium-sized,TRBD1,TRBV6-1,CASSEIKEGALGNTIYF,TGTGCCAGCAGTGAAATTAAAGAGGGGGCGCTTGGAAACACCATATATTTT
TRBJ1-5,medium-sized,.,TRBV6-2/TRBV6-3,CASRHRVSNQPQHF,TGTGCCAGCAGACACAGGGTGAGCAATCAGCCCCAGCATTTT
TRBJ1-6,medium-sized,.,TRBV30,CAWSAGDNSPLHF,TGTGCCTGGAGTGCGGGGGATAATTCACCCCTCCACTTT
TRBJ1-4,.,.,TRBV18,CASSRDGNEKLFF,TGTGCCAGCTCACGGGACGGTAATGAAAAACTGTTTTTT
TRBJ2-1,.,.,TRBV11-2,CASSLDPGRIYEQFF,TGTGCCAGCAGCTTAGATCCCGGGAGAATTTACGAGCAGTTCTTC
TRBJ1-1,.,.,TRBV28,CASRSHGQLITEAFF,TGTGCCAGCAGAAGCCATGGCCAACTCATAACTGAAGCTTTCTTT
TRBJ2-1,many,TRBD1,TRBV20-1,CSARRQGGNEQFF,TGCAGTGCTAGGAGACAGGGTGGAAATGAGCAGTTCTTC
TRBJ1-5,many,.,TRBV11-2,CASSLDRNQPQHF,TGTGCCAGCAGCTTAGACAGAAATCAGCCCCAGCATTTT
TRBJ2-5,few,.,TRBV19,CASQPPGPGETQYF,TGTGCCAGTCAACCCCCGGGACCTGGGGAGACCCAGTACTTC
TRBJ2-3,.,TRBD1,TRBV9,CASSGGQGPDTQYF,TGTGCCAGCAGCGGAGGACAGGGCCCAGATACGCAGTATTTT
TRBJ2-7,many,.,TRBV5-1,CASSSQGGTSSEQYF,TGCGCCAGCAGCTCCCAGGGGGGTACCTCCAGCGAGCAGTACTTC
TRBJ1-6,many,TRBD1,TRBV7-3,CASSLLGQGNSPLHF,TGTGCCAGCAGCTTATTGGGACAGGGAAATTCACCCCTCCACTTT
TRBJ1-5,medium-sized,.,TRBV12-3/TRBV12-4,CASSLAELQPQHF,TGTGCCAGCAGTTTAGCCGAGCTTCAGCCCCAGCATTTT
TRBJ2-1,many,.,TRBV28,CASSLMNEQFF,TGTGCCAGCAGTCTAATGAATGAGCAGTTCTTC
TRBJ2-1,few,TRBD2,TRBV6-2/TRBV6-3,CASRGLAGMNEQFF,TGTGCCAGCAGGGGACTAGCGGGAATGAATGAGCAGTTCTTC